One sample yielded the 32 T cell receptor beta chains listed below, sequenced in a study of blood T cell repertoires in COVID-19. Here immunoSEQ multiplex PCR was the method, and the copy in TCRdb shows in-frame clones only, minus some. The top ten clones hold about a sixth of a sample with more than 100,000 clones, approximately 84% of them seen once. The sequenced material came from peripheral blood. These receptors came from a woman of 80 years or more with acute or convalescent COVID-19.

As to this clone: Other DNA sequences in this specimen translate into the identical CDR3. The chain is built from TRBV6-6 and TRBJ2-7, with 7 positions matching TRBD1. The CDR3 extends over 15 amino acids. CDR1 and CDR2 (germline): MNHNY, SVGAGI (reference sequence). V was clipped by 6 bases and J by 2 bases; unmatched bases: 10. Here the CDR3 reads CASSPRQGAAYEQYF. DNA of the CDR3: TGTGCCAGCAGCCCTCGACAGGGAGCCGCCTACGAGCAGTACTTC.

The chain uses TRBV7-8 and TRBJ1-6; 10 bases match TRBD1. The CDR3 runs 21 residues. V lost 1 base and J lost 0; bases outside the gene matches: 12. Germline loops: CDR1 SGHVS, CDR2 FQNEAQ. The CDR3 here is CASSLGDRGRGPSSYNSPLHF. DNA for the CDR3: TGTGCCAGCAGCTTAGGGGACAGGGGAAGGGGTCCTAGCTCCTATAATTCACCCCTCCACTTT.

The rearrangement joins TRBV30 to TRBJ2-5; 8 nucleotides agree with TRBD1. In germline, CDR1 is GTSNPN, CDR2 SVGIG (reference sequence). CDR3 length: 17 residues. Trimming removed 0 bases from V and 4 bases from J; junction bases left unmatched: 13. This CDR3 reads CAWSVPGGQGFRETQYF. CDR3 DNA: TGTGCCTGGAGTGTACCGGGCGGACAGGGCTTTAGAGAGACCCAGTACTTC.

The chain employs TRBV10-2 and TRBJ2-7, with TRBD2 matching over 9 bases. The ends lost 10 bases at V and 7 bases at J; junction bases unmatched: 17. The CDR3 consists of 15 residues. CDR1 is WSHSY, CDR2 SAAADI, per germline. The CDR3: CATTHTAGGQREQYF. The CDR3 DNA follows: TGCGCCACGACTCACACTGCGGGGGGGCAACGGGAGCAGTACTTC.

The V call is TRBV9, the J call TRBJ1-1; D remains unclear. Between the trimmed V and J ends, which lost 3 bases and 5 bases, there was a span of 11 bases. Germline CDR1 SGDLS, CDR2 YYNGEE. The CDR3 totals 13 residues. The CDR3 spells CASSEEGGTEAFF. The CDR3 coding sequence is TGTGCCAGCAGCGAGGAGGGTGGGACTGAAGCTTTCTTT. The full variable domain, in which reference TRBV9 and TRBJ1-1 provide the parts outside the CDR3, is DSGVTQTPKHLITATGQRVTLRCSPRSGDLSVYWYQQSLDQGLQFLIQYYNGEERAKGNILERFSAQQFPDLHSELNLSSLELGDSALYFCASSEEGGTEAFFGQGTRLTVV.

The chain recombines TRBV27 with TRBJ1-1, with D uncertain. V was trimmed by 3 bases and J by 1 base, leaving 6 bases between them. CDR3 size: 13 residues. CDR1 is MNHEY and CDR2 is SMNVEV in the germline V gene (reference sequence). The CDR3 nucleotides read TGTGCCAGCAGTTTCGAGGGGAACACTGAAGCTTTCTTT. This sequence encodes CASSFEGNTEAFF.

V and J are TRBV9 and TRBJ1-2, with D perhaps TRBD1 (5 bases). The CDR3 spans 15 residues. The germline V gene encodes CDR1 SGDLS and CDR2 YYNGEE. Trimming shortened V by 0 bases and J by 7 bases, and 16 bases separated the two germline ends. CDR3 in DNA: TGTGCCAGCAGCGTAGGGACCGACCGCGGGGGTGGCTACACCTTC. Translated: CASSVGTDRGGGYTF.

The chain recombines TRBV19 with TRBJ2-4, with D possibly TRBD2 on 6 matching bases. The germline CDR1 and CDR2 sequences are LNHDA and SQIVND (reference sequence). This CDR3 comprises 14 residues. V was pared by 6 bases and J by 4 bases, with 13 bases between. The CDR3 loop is CASSPPGGKNIQYF. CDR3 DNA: TGTGCCAGTAGCCCCCCCGGGGGAAAAAACATTCAGTACTTC.

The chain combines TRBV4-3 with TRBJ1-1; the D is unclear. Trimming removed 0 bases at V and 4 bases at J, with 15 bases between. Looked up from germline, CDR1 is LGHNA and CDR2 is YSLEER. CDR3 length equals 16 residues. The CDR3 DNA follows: TGCGCCAGCAGCCAAGAGGCGGCTAGATCGGGCACTGAAGCTTTCTTT. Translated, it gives CASSQEAARSGTEAFF.

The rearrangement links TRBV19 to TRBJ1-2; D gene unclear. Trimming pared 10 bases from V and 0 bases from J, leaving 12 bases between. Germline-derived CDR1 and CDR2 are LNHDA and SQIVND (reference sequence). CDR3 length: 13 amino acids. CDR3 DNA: TGTGCCACCGACGGGAGACCTAACTATGGCTACACCTTC. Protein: CATDGRPNYGYTF. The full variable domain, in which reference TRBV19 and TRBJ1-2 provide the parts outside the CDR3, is DGGITQSPKYLFRKEGQNVTLSCEQNLNHDAMYWYRQDPGQGLRLIYYSQIVNDFQKGDIAEGYSVSREKKESFPLTVTSAQKNPTAFYLCATDGRPNYGYTFGSGTRLTVV.

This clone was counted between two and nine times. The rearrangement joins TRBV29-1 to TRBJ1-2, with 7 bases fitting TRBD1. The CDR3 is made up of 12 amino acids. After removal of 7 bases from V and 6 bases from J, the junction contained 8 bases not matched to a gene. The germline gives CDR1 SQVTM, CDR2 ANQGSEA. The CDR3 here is CSAKTGFDGYTF. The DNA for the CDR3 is TGCAGCGCCAAGACAGGGTTCGATGGCTACACCTTC.

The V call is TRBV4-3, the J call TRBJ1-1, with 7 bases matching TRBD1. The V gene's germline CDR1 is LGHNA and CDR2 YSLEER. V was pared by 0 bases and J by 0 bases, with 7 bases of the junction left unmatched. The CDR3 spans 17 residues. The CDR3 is CASSQDWRQGLNTEAFF. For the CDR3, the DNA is TGCGCCAGCAGCCAAGATTGGAGACAGGGTTTGAACACTGAAGCTTTCTTT.

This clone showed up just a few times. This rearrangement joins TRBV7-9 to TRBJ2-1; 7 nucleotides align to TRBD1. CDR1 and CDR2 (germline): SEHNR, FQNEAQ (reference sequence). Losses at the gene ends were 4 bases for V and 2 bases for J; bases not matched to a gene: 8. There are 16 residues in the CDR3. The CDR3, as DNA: TGTGCCAGCAGCTCATACGAGGGGGCGACCTACAATGAGCAGTTCTTC. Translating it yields CASSSYEGATYNEQFF. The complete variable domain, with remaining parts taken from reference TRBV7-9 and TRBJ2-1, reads DTGVSQNPRHKITKRGQNVTFRCDPISEHNRLYWYRQTLGQGPEFLTYFQNEAQLEKSRLLSDRFSAERPKGSFSTLEIQRTEQGDSAMYLCASSSYEGATYNEQFFGPGTRLTVL.

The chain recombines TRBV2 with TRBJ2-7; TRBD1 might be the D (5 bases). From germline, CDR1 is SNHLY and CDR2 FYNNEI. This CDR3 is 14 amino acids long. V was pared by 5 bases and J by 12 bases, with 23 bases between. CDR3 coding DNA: TGTGCCAGCAGTTTCGGGCAGGGATGGGCCGGAATGTACTTC. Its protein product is CASSFGQGWAGMYF.

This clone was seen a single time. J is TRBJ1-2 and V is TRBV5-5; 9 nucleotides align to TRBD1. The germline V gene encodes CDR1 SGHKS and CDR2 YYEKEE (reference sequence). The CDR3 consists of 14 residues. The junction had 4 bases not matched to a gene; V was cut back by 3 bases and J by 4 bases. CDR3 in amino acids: CASSSTGGSYGYTF. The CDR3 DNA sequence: TGTGCCAGCAGCTCTACAGGGGGCTCCTATGGCTACACCTTC. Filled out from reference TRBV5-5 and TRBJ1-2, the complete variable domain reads DAGVTQSPTHLIKTRGQQVTLRCSPISGHKSVSWYQQVLGQGPQFIFQYYEKEERGRGNFPDRFSARQFPNYSSELNVNALLLGDSALYLCASSSTGGSYGYTFGSGTRLTVV.

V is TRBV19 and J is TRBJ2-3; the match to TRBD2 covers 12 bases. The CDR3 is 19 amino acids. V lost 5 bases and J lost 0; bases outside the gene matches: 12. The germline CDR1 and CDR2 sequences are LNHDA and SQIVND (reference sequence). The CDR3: CASSVPSPGTSGSTDTQYF. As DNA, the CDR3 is TGTGCCAGTAGTGTTCCGTCCCCCGGGACTAGCGGGAGCACAGATACGCAGTATTTT.

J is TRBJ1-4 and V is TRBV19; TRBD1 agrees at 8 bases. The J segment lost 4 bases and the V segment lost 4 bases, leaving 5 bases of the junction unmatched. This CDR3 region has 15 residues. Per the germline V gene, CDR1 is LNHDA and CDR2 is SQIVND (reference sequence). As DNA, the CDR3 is TGTGCCAGTAGTAGAAACAGGGGGGATAATGAAAAACTGTTTTTT. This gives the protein CASSRNRGDNEKLFF.

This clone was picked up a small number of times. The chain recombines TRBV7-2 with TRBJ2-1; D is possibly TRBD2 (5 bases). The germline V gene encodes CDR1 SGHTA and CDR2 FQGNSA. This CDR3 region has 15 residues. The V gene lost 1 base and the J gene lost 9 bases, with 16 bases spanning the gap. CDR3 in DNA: TGTGCCAGCAGCTTAGGATCCAACCAGGCGGGTGAGCAGTTCTTC. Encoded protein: CASSLGSNQAGEQFF.

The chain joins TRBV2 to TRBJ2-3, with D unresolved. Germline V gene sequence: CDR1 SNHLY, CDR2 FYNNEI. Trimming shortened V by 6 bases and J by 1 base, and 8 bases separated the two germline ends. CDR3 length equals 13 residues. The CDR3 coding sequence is TGTGCCAGCAGACGGTCACGCACAGATACGCAGTATTTT. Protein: CASRRSRTDTQYF.

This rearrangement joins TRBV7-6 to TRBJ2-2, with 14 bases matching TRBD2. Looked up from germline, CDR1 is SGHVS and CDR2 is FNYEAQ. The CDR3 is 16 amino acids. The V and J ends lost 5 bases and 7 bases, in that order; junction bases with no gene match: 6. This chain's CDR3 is CASSLGLAGVYGELFF. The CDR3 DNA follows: TGTGCCAGCAGCCTGGGACTAGCGGGGGTTTACGGGGAGCTGTTTTTT. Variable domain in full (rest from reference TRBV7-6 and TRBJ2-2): GAGVSQSPRYKVTKRGQDVALRCDPISGHVSLYWYRQALGQGPEFLTYFNYEAQQDKSGLPNDRFSAERPEGSISTLTIQRTEQRDSAMYRCASSLGLAGVYGELFFGEGSRLTVL.

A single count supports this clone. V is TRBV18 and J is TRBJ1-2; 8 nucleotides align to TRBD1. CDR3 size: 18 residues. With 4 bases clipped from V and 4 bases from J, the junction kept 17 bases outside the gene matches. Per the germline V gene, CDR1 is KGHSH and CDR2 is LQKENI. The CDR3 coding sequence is TGTGCCAGCTCACGGCTCCTGTCCCAGGGGGCCGGCGGCTATGGCTACACCTTC. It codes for CASSRLLSQGAGGYGYTF.

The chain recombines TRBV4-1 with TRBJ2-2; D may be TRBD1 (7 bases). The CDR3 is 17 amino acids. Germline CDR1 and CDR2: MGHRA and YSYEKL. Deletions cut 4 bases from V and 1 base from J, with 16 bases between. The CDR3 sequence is CASSPQGGGKNTGELFF. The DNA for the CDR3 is TGCGCCAGCAGCCCCCAGGGGGGCGGGAAGAACACCGGGGAGCTGTTTTTT.

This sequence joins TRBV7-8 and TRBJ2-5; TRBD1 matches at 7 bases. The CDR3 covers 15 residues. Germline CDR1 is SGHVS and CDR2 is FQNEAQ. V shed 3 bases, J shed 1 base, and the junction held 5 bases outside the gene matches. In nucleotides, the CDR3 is TGTGCCAGCAGCTTTCGACAGGGCCCCCAAGAGACCCAGTACTTC. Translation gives CASSFRQGPQETQYF.

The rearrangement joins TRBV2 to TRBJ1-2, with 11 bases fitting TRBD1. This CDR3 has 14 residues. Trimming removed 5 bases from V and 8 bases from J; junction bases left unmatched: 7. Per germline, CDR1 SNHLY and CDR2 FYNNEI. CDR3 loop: CASSRRGQGGGYTF. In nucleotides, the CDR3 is TGTGCCAGCAGTCGCCGGGGACAGGGGGGAGGCTACACCTTC.

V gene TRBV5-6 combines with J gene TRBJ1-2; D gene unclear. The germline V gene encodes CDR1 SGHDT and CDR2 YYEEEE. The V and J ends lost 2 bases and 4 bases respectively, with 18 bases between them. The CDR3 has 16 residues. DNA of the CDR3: TGTGCCAGCAGCTTCCTGGGGAGTTTAACCCTCTATGGCTACACCTTC. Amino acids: CASSFLGSLTLYGYTF. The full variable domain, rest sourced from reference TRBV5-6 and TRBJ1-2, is DAGVTQSPTHLIKTRGQQVTLRCSPKSGHDTVSWYQQALGQGPQFIFQYYEEEERQRGNFPDRFSGHQFPNYSSELNVNALLLGDSALYLCASSFLGSLTLYGYTFGSGTRLTVV.

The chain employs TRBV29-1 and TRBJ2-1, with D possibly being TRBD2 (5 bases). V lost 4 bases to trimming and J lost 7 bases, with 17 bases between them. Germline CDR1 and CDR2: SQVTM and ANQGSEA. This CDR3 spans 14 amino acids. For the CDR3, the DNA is TGCAGCGTTGCAGGACGGAAAACGGGGAATGAGCAGTTCTTC. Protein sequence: CSVAGRKTGNEQFF.

The CDR3, as DNA: TGTGCCACCAGCAGAGATCTAGGCGAAAAACTGTTTTTT. This encodes CATSRDLGEKLFF. The chain joins TRBV15 to TRBJ1-4; D unresolved. Germline V lookup: CDR1 LNHNV, CDR2 YYDKDF (reference sequence). Deletions cut 0 bases from V and 8 bases from J, with 7 bases between. The CDR3 is 13 amino acids.

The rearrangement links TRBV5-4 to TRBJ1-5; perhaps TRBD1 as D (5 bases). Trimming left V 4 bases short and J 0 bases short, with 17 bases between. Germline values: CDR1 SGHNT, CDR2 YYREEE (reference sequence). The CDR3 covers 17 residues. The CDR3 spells CASSPPPQGVSNQPQHF. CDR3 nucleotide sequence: TGTGCCAGCAGCCCACCGCCCCAGGGTGTTAGCAATCAGCCCCAGCATTTT.

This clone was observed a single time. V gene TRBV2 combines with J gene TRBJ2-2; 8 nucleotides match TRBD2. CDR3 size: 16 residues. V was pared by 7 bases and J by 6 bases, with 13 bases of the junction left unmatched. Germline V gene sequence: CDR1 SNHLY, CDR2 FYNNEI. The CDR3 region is CASTPTRGGTAGELFF. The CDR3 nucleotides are TGTGCCAGCACGCCTACCCGGGGGGGGACTGCCGGGGAGCTGTTTTTT.

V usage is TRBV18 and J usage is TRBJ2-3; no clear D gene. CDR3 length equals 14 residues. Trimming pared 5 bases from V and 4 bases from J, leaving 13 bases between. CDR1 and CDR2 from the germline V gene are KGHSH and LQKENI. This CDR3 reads CASSISKTPDTQYF. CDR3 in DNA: TGTGCCAGCTCAATTAGTAAAACCCCAGATACGCAGTATTTT.

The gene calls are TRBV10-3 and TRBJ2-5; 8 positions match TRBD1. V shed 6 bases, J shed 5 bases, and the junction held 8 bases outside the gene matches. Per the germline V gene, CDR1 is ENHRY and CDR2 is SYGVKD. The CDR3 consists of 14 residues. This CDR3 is CAIRADRGGETQYF. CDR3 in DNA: TGTGCCATCAGGGCAGACAGGGGAGGTGAGACCCAGTACTTC.

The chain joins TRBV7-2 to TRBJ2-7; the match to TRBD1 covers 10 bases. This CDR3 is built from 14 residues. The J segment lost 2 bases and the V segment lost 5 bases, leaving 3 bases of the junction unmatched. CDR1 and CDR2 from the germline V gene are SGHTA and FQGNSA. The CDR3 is CASSPGQGAYEQYF. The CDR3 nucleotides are TGTGCCAGCAGCCCCGGACAGGGGGCCTACGAGCAGTACTTC.